These T cell receptor beta chains were read from a single sample in a study of cytomegalovirus exposure and HLA in healthy donors. Profiling relied on immunoSEQ multiplex PCR, and the TCRdb table lists in-frame clones only, not all of them. This table holds about 91,000 clones, around 59% found once. The source material was PBMCs. These receptors were collected from a human donor in good health. Each CDR3 is given with its conserved first and last residue. Fields, in order: clone size, D gene, J gene, V gene, CDR3 protein, CDR3 DNA. D genes are given only for firm matches. Clone size is given for some rows only: seen once, a few or many times, or a class if the clone is expanded.

>.|.|TRBJ2-7|TRBV18
CASSTGLTSYEQYF
TGTGCCAGCTCAACGGGACTGACCTCCTACGAGCAGTACTTC
>.|.|TRBJ2-5|TRBV7-2
CASSYRGSLSQETQYF
TGTGCCAGCAGCTACAGAGGGTCACTGAGCCAAGAGACCCAGTACTTC
>.|.|TRBJ2-6|TRBV5-6
CASSLALGSGANVLTF
TGTGCCAGCAGCTTGGCCCTCGGGTCTGGGGCCAACGTCCTGACTTTC
>.|TRBD1|TRBJ1-2|TRBV6-5
CASSYLTGHGGYTF
TGTGCCAGCAGTTACTTGACAGGGCACGGTGGCTACACCTTC
>few|TRBD2|TRBJ2-2|TRBV5-4
CASSSQGLAGITGELFF
TGTGCCAGCAGCTCCCAAGGACTAGCGGGGATCACCGGGGAGCTGTTTTTT
>.|TRBD1|TRBJ2-1|TRBV5-4
CASSRQGDEQFF
TGTGCCAGCAGCCGACAGGGGGATGAGCAGTTCTTC
>.|TRBD1|TRBJ1-1|TRBV18
CASSLGTGGFTEAFF
TGTGCCAGCTCACTCGGGACAGGGGGCTTCACTGAAGCTTTCTTT
>.|TRBD1|TRBJ2-3|TRBV10-3
CAIRDRGLADTQYF
TGTGCCATCCGGGACAGGGGCCTGGCAGATACGCAGTATTTT
>.|TRBD1|TRBJ1-6|TRBV10-3
CAIRTGGLNSPLHF
TGTGCCATCAGAACAGGGGGTCTAAATTCACCCCTCCACTTT
>.|.|TRBJ2-2|TRBV7-8
CASSLRDSGTAGELFF
TGTGCCAGCAGCTTAAGGGACTCGGGGACGGCCGGGGAGCTGTTTTTT
>.|.|TRBJ1-1|TRBV4-1
CASGLRPGQGIRMNTEAFF
TGCGCCAGCGGCCTTCGCCCAGGGCAGGGAATCAGGATGAACACTGAAGCTTTCTTT
>.|TRBD1|TRBJ1-1|TRBV2
CAGGTGHTEAFF
TGTGCCGGAGGGACAGGCCACACTGAAGCTTTCTTT
>.|TRBD1|TRBJ2-2|TRBV2
CASMGQVNTGELFF
TGTGCCAGCATGGGACAGGTGAACACCGGGGAGCTGTTTTTT
>.|TRBD2|TRBJ2-7|TRBV6-6
CASSAIAGRSYEQYF
TGTGCCAGCAGCGCCATAGCGGGGCGATCCTACGAGCAGTACTTC
>.|.|TRBJ1-1|TRBV19
CASSIGKGANTEAFF
TGTGCCAGTAGTATTGGAAAGGGAGCAAACACTGAAGCTTTCTTT
>.|TRBD2|TRBJ2-3|TRBV5-6
CASSSGLAGDTQYF
TGTGCCAGCAGCTCGGGACTAGCGGGGGATACGCAGTATTTT
>.|TRBD1|TRBJ1-2|TRBV19
CASRTGTGKNGYTF
TGTGCCAGTAGGACCGGGACAGGGAAAAATGGCTACACCTTC
>.|TRBD1|TRBJ1-2|TRBV27
CASSMGQGLIANYGYTF
TGTGCCAGCAGCATGGGACAGGGGTTGATAGCTAACTATGGCTACACCTTC
>.|TRBD2|TRBJ2-2|TRBV5-4
CASSPSTSGLTGELFF
TGTGCCAGCAGTCCGTCGACTAGCGGTCTGACCGGGGAGCTGTTTTTT
>few|.|TRBJ2-5|TRBV6-1
CASSELIQLRSETQYF
TGTGCCAGCAGTGAATTGATACAGCTCCGAAGCGAGACCCAGTACTTC
>.|TRBD1|TRBJ2-7|TRBV2
CASRATGGNGEQYF
TGTGCCAGCAGAGCAACAGGGGGAAACGGCGAGCAGTACTTC
>few|.|TRBJ1-1|TRBV5-4
CASSGDLGVGAFF
TGTGCCAGCAGCGGGGATCTCGGGGTCGGGGCTTTCTTT
>once|.|TRBJ1-5|TRBV6-6
CASRSGGNQPQHF
TGTGCCAGCAGGTCAGGGGGCAATCAGCCCCAGCATTTT
>.|.|TRBJ1-2|TRBV7-2
CASSPQGGDGYTF
TGTGCCAGCAGCCCGCAAGGGGGGGATGGCTACACCTTC
>.|TRBD1|TRBJ1-4|TRBV4-2
CASSQFLLGTGAEATNEKLFF
TGTGCCAGCAGCCAGTTCCTGCTAGGGACAGGCGCTGAGGCAACTAATGAAAAACTGTTTTTT
>.|TRBD2|TRBJ2-1|TRBV27
CASRLAGTNEQFF
TGTGCCAGCAGACTAGCGGGGACCAATGAGCAGTTCTTC
>once|.|TRBJ2-3|TRBV5-4
CASSLDGGGTDTQYF
TGTGCCAGCAGCTTGGACGGCGGGGGCACAGATACGCAGTATTTT
>.|TRBD2|TRBJ2-5|TRBV9
CASSVSYSGGLYQETQYF
TGTGCCAGCAGCGTTTCGTATAGCGGGGGACTGTACCAAGAGACCCAGTACTTC
>.|.|TRBJ1-1|TRBV5-4
CASSPWGVTEAFF
TGTGCCAGCAGTCCATGGGGGGTCACTGAAGCTTTCTTT
>.|TRBD1|TRBJ1-6|TRBV4-3
CASSQDRDSYSPLHF
TGCGCCAGCAGCCAGGACAGGGACAGTTATTCACCCCTCCACTTT
>.|.|TRBJ1-6|TRBV7-2
CASSLEEGYSPLHF
TGTGCCAGCAGCTTAGAGGAGGGTTATTCACCCCTCCACTTT
>medium-sized|TRBD1|TRBJ1-3|TRBV7-3
CASSFTGGTGNTIYF
TGTGCCAGCAGCTTTACAGGGGGGACTGGAAACACCATATATTTT
>few|.|TRBJ1-5|TRBV19
CASSPTGSQPQHF
TGTGCCAGTAGCCCTACAGGCTCCCAGCCCCAGCATTTT
>.|.|TRBJ2-7|TRBV7-6
CASSFQDPDEQYF
TGTGCCAGCAGCTTTCAGGATCCTGACGAGCAGTACTTC
>.|.|TRBJ1-1|TRBV18
CASSPTSGFNTEALF
TGTGCCAGCTCCCCAACCTCAGGGTTTAACACTGAAGCTCTCTTT
>.|.|TRBJ2-1|TRBV19
CASVNRDSKSNEQFF
TGTGCCAGCGTAAACCGGGACTCAAAGTCCAATGAGCAGTTCTTC
>few|TRBD1|TRBJ2-4|TRBV10-3
CAISGTGEPNIQYF
TGTGCCATCAGTGGAACAGGGGAGCCAAACATTCAGTACTTC
>few|.|TRBJ2-6|TRBV30
CAWSVNRSSGANVLTF
TGTGCCTGGAGTGTAAACCGTAGCTCTGGGGCCAACGTCCTGACTTTC
>.|TRBD1|TRBJ2-2|TRBV5-5
CASRQGDSGELFF
TGTGCCAGCAGGCAGGGGGACAGCGGGGAGCTGTTTTTT